This record concerns one T cell receptor (beta chain) sequence. The data were obtained in a study of cytomegalovirus exposure and HLA in healthy donors. V was cut by 2 bases and J by 1 base, with 9 bases left in between. The germline CDR1 and CDR2 sequences are MNHNS and SASEGT. CDR3 size: 15 residues. Clones were sequenced by immunoSEQ multiplex PCR, and TCRdb holds only the in-frame ones, with some missing. The sample lists roughly 150,000 clones, 88% occurring once. The TCR was taken from a man aged 18 to 35 in good health and CMV-seronegative. Input material: PBMCs. The chain links TRBV6-1 to TRBJ2-1; D possibly corresponds to TRBD1 (6 bases). CDR3 residues: CASSEWTASYNEQFF. CDR3 DNA: TGTGCCAGCAGTGAATGGACAGCGTCCTACAATGAGCAGTTCTTC.